This paragraph reports one TCR beta chain. Metastatic or locally advanced urothelial carcinoma was present in the patients. The data are from a study of PD-L1 blockade in urothelial cancer. About the study: Blood analysis was done at 3 weeks (second dose) and 6 weeks after treatment began.

Trimming removed 0 bases at V and 1 base at J, with 13 bases between. Germline values: CDR1 SGHRS, CDR2 YFSETQ. This CDR3 spans 16 amino acids. Each PCR had synthetic TCR analog templates added to it as a spike-in. Profiling relied on immunoSEQ multiplex PCR, and the TCRdb table lists in-frame clones only, not all of them. This table has about 69,000 clones, roughly nine tenths appearing once. The V call is TRBV5-1, the J call TRBJ1-2; the D gene is possibly TRBD1 (6 bases). The receptor's source is a man aged 55 to 70 with urothelial cancer. Sample: PBMCs, taken around atezolizumab (anti-PD-L1) treatment. The CDR3: CASSLGPTGNNYGYTF. The CDR3 nucleotides are TGCGCCAGCAGCTTGGGTCCGACAGGCAATAACTATGGCTACACCTTC.